The T cell receptor (beta chain) described here comes from a study of shared clonotypes between healthy human individuals. Findings and limits, study-wide: Naive subsets usually exceeded memory subsets in estimated richness.

Naive-designated CD8 cells lacked CD45RO, were positively enriched for CCR7, and omitted terminally differentiated effector memory CD45RA+ cells. Germline V gene sequence: CDR1 MNHNS, CDR2 SASEGT. Trimming shortened V by 2 bases and J by 6 bases, and 24 bases separated the two germline ends. This CDR3 contains 18 residues. Each replicate PCR on the sorted subsets used roughly 210 ng DNA (around 30,000 T cell genomes). Some clones are missing from TCRdb's copy, which holds only in-frame ones; the method was immunoSEQ multiplex PCR. The sample lists roughly 2,000,000 clones; around 93% were seen once. Concerning this clone: Its specificity is unknown.

The sequence derives from a man in his late teens or twenties in good health. Some clones in this sample may be carry-over from other donors' samples. V and J are TRBV6-1 and TRBJ2-3; no definite D call. Material: naive CD8+ T cells from PBMCs. The CDR3 region is CASSELRADIRHRDTQYF. The CDR3 nucleotides are TGTGCCAGCAGTGAACTAAGGGCAGACATTCGCCATAGGGATACGCAGTATTTT.